One sample yielded the 14 T cell receptor beta chains listed below, sequenced in a study of beta chain features in type 1 diabetes. The study reverse transcribed the entire isolated RNA, so it sequenced expressed TCRB transcripts. The method was immunoSEQ multiplex PCR; TCRdb's version includes in-frame clones alone and lacks a portion of them. The repertoire holds hundreds of thousands of clones, with over 9.5% as singletons. The specimen sequenced was naive CD4+ T cells from blood. All receptors come from a man aged 18 to 35 in good health.

The CDR3 DNA reads as TGTGCCAACCCCGAAGACAGGGGAAGTTCCGAGCAGTACTTC. As protein: CANPEDRGSSEQYF. The J gene is TRBJ2-7, the V gene TRBV19; TRBD1 agrees at 8 bases. The germline V gene encodes CDR1 LNHDA and CDR2 SQIVND (reference sequence). V trimming: 10 bases; J trimming: 6 bases; junction bases outside the gene matches: 14. The CDR3 is 14 residues long.

A few counts support this clone. The V call is TRBV6-1, the J call TRBJ2-4; 8 bases match TRBD1. The V segment lost 6 bases and the J segment 8 bases; nucleotides outside the gene matches: 12. CDR3 length equals 15 residues. Germline loops: CDR1 MNHNS, CDR2 SASEGT. The CDR3 is CASSNPGQVKDIQYF. The DNA of the CDR3 is TGTGCCAGCAGCAACCCGGGACAGGTTAAGGACATTCAGTACTTC.

This clone was seen more than once but under ten times. The chain joins TRBV10-3 to TRBJ2-7; TRBD1 aligns across 7 bases. Trimming took 10 bases from V and 3 from J; bases not matched to a gene: 15. Germline-derived CDR1 and CDR2 are ENHRY and SYGVKD. This CDR3 has 15 amino acids. DNA for the CDR3: TGTGCCACAAGGGTGGCGACAGGGCGTCTCTACGAGCAGTACTTC. This codes for CATRVATGRLYEQYF.

With regard to this clone: A much larger clone differs from this one at a single base, so this may be a read error. The chain links TRBV13 to TRBJ2-5, with D unresolved. The DNA end lines up better with TRBJ2-7; the J call may be wrong. Germline CDR1 and CDR2: PRHDT and FYEKMQ (reference sequence). CDR3 size: 11 residues. CDR3 DNA: TGTGCCAGCAGCTCCCCCTACGAGCAGTACTTC. Translated, it gives CASSSPYEQYF.

The chain links TRBV28 to TRBJ2-1; TRBD1 is a possible D gene (5 bases). The CDR3 extends over 14 amino acids. Germline V gene data show CDR1 as MDHEN and CDR2 as SYDVKM. Trimming took 7 bases from V and 0 from J, leaving 10 bases between them. The CDR3 DNA follows: TGTGCCAGCATAGACAGAAGCTCCTACAATGAGCAGTTCTTC. Its protein product is CASIDRSSYNEQFF.

V and J are TRBV28 and TRBJ2-1; 11 bases are a match to TRBD2. J gave up 7 bases and V 5 bases, and 10 bases lay outside the gene matches. This CDR3 has 16 residues. Germline V gives CDR1 MDHEN, CDR2 SYDVKM. CDR3 loop: CASSGARLAGRNEQFF. The CDR3, as DNA: TGTGCCAGCAGTGGGGCCCGACTAGCGGGGCGTAATGAGCAGTTCTTC.

V gene TRBV28 combines with J gene TRBJ1-2; the D gene is possibly TRBD1 (5 bases). Trimming stripped 6 bases from V and 8 bases from J, with 16 bases between. Looked up from germline, CDR1 is MDHEN and CDR2 is SYDVKM. The CDR3 contains 13 residues. This CDR3 is CASRLGTSGGYTF. The DNA of the CDR3 is TGTGCCAGCAGACTCGGGACTTCTGGAGGCTACACCTTC.

This clone was seen just once. The rearrangement uses TRBV28 and TRBJ1-5, with a tentative D call TRBD1 (6 bases). CDR3 length: 13 residues. Germline V lookup: CDR1 MDHEN, CDR2 SYDVKM. Trimming took off 8 bases at V and 7 bases at J, with 15 bases between the two ends. The CDR3, as DNA: TGTGCCAGCGGCGTCGACAGGTCCCAGCCCCAGCATTTT. This translates into CASGVDRSQPQHF.

With regard to this clone: At one boundary the junction diverges from the germline segment, which might be a read error. This chain uses TRBV7-7 with TRBJ2-1, with 13 bases identical to TRBD2. Germline assignment: CDR1 SSHAT and CDR2 FNYEAQ (reference sequence). The CDR3 has 15 residues. CDR3 sequence (DNA): TGTGCTAGCAGCCCGGGGACTAGCGGGAACAATGAGCAGTTCTTC. Its protein is CASSPGTSGNNEQFF.

This sequence joins TRBV30 and TRBJ2-2, with TRBD2 matching 9 bases. V shed 2 bases and J 2 bases; nucleotides not matched to a gene: 6. The CDR3 has 16 residues. The V gene's germline CDR1 is GTSNPN and CDR2 SVGIG (reference sequence). This CDR3 is CAWSFSGRYNTGELFF. In nucleotides, the CDR3 is TGTGCCTGGAGTTTCAGCGGGAGGTATAACACCGGGGAGCTGTTTTTT.

The rearrangement joins TRBV7-2 to TRBJ2-5, with a possible D match to TRBD2 (6 bases). Germline V gives CDR1 SGHTA, CDR2 FQGNSA. The CDR3 totals 15 residues. Trimming stripped 5 bases from V and 2 bases from J, with 15 bases between. For the CDR3, the DNA is TGTGCCAGCAGCGTTATGTCCGGGAGACAAGAGACCCAGTACTTC. Translated, it gives CASSVMSGRQETQYF.

A few counts support this clone. The sample has other DNA sequences that encode this CDR3 too. The chain joins TRBV6-5 to TRBJ2-7; TRBD1 matches 7 bases. In germline, CDR1 is MNHEY, CDR2 SVGAGI. V lost 8 bases and J lost 0; bases outside the gene matches: 4. The CDR3 loop spans 13 amino acids. The CDR3 DNA sequence: TGTGCCAGCTCGGGACAGAACTCCTACGAGCAGTACTTC. This sequence encodes CASSGQNSYEQYF.

The rearrangement links TRBV1 to TRBJ2-3; the table assigns TRBD1, which was not confirmed against the DNA. TRBV1 is described as a pseudogene. The CDR3 sequence is 20 residues long. CDR3: CTSSLYTGQTGKSLADTQYF. The CDR3 DNA is TGCACCAGCAGCCTTTACACGGGACAGACGGGGAAGAGTTTGGCAGATACGCAGTATTTT.

J is TRBJ1-1 and V is TRBV7-2; 9 bases fit TRBD1. The CDR3 is 16 residues long. In germline, CDR1 is SGHTA, CDR2 FQGNSA. Unmatched junction bases numbered 7, after V lost 1 base and J lost 4 bases. The CDR3 is CASSLVGTGLFTEAFF. The DNA for the CDR3 is TGTGCCAGCAGCTTAGTAGGGACAGGGTTATTCACTGAAGCTTTCTTT.